Following are 22 T cell receptor beta chains from one sample sequenced in a study of T cell responses to AZD1222 COVID-19 vaccine listed by TCRdb under 2021. The label giving this sample's time point can be read as: baseline before first vaccination. Libraries were made using the immunoSEQ multiplex PCR assay. In its TCRdb copy, this immuneACCESS table keeps in-frame sequences only and misses some clones. Where compared with another copy, unresolved V genes explain less than half of these, and the others have no known cause. Counted in this sample were around 50,000 clones; about 80% of them appeared once. The ten biggest clones cover about a tenth of the sample. Sequenced material: peripheral blood, taken on day 0 of AZD1222 vaccination. The receptor set was obtained from an adult in good health.

J is TRBJ2-2 and V is TRBV18; D call uncertain. There are 14 residues in the CDR3. Germline V lookup: CDR1 KGHSH, CDR2 LQKENI. V lost 3 bases to trimming and J lost 1 base, with 6 bases between them. The CDR3 nucleotides read TGTGCCAGCTCACCTTGGGGGAACACCGGGGAGCTGTTTTTT. This sequence encodes CASSPWGNTGELFF. Filled out from reference TRBV18 and TRBJ2-2, the complete variable domain reads NAGVMQNPRHLVRRRGQEARLRCSPMKGHSHVYWYRQLPEEGLKFMVYLQKENIIDESGMPKERFSAEFPKEGPSILRIQQVVRGDSAAYFCASSPWGNTGELFFGEGSRLTVL.

The DNA of the CDR3 is TGTGCCAGCAGCCAAGCCGGGACTAGCCCCGGGGAGCTGTTTTTT. Protein sequence: CASSQAGTSPGELFF. The chain employs TRBV7-2 and TRBJ2-2; 9 bases fit TRBD2. CDR1 is SGHTA, CDR2 FQGNSA, per germline. J was trimmed by 6 bases and V by 5 bases; bases with no gene match: 7. The CDR3 consists of 15 residues.

This clone was found a few times. The J gene is TRBJ1-4, the V gene TRBV19, with 7 positions matching TRBD1. Trimming at V came to 3 bases and at J to 6 bases, leaving 1 base not matched to a gene. In germline, CDR1 is LNHDA, CDR2 SQIVND (reference sequence). The CDR3 extends over 13 amino acids. CDR3 in DNA: TGTGCCAGTAGTATCGACAGGGATGAAAAACTGTTTTTT. Protein sequence: CASSIDRDEKLFF.

The chain joins TRBV28 to TRBJ1-2; D not certain. CDR1 and CDR2 (germline): MDHEN, SYDVKM. V shed 3 bases and J shed 5 bases, with 10 bases lying between them. The CDR3 loop spans 13 amino acids. CDR3 protein: CASSFTENYGYTF. The CDR3 region has the DNA TGTGCCAGCAGTTTCACGGAGAATTATGGCTACACCTTC.

The V and J genes are TRBV5-6 and TRBJ2-5; unclear D gene. Trimming took off 0 bases at V and 4 bases at J, with 10 bases between the two ends. The CDR3 contains 14 residues. The V gene's germline CDR1 is SGHDT and CDR2 YYEEEE. For the CDR3, the DNA is TGTGCCAGCAGCTTGGGACTTGCCAGAGAGACCCAGTACTTC. It encodes CASSLGLARETQYF.

This sequence joins TRBV19 and TRBJ1-6; no reliable D call. Deletions cut 1 base from V and 7 bases from J, with 14 bases between. The CDR3 loop spans 16 amino acids. Germline V CDR1 and CDR2: LNHDA, SQIVND (reference sequence). The CDR3 DNA reads TGTGCCAGTAGTATAGGGCATACCGGCCGGAATTCACCCCTCCACTTT. Its translation: CASSIGHTGRNSPLHF.

The chain links TRBV12-5 to TRBJ2-3, with D unclear. Per the germline V gene, CDR1 is LGHNT and CDR2 is FRNRAP. The CDR3 has 11 amino acids. V lost 4 bases and J 9 bases, leaving 8 bases between the germline ends. The CDR3 bases are TGTGCTAGTGGTTCTGACCTAACGCAGTATTTT. This gives the protein CASGSDLTQYF.

Regarding this clone: Other nucleotide sequences from this sample produce the same CDR3. The V and J genes are TRBV28 and TRBJ1-3, with no clear D. Trimming removed 8 bases at V and 0 bases at J, with 2 bases between. This CDR3 contains 11 residues. Looked up from germline, CDR1 is MDHEN and CDR2 is SYDVKM. DNA for the CDR3: TGTGCCAGCCTCTCTGGAAACACCATATATTTT. Translating it yields CASLSGNTIYF.

The gene calls are TRBV9 and TRBJ2-2; 8 nucleotides agree with TRBD1. V lost 4 bases to trimming and J lost 9 bases; unmatched junction nucleotides: 5. Germline loops: CDR1 SGDLS, CDR2 YYNGEE. This CDR3 is 13 amino acids long. Here the CDR3 DNA reads TGTGCCAGCAGCACCCGGACAGGGCGGGAGCTGTTTTTT. It specifies CASSTRTGRELFF.

This clone was observed a handful of times. J is TRBJ1-6 and V is TRBV14; 8 bases are shared with TRBD1. There are 15 residues in the CDR3. Germline loops: CDR1 SGHDN, CDR2 FVKESK. The junction had 6 bases not matched to a gene; V was cut back by 4 bases and J by 7 bases. CDR3 region: CASSRARQGNSPLHF. The DNA of the CDR3 is TGTGCCAGCAGCCGAGCACGACAGGGGAATTCACCCCTCCACTTT.

The chain carries TRBV11-2 and TRBJ2-1, with D tentatively TRBD2 (6 bases). Trimming pared 1 base from V and 7 bases from J, leaving 17 bases between. Looked up from germline, CDR1 is SGHAT and CDR2 is FQNNGV. The CDR3 covers 16 residues. CDR3 DNA sequence: TGTGCCAGCAGCTTAGTAAGGAGGGCCGGTTATAATGAGCAGTTCTTC. Residues: CASSLVRRAGYNEQFF.

V and J are TRBV5-1 and TRBJ2-1; 7 bases align to TRBD1. CDR3 length equals 13 residues. From germline, CDR1 is SGHRS and CDR2 YFSETQ. Trimming cost V 3 bases and J 7 bases; bases outside gene matches: 4. The CDR3 bases are TGCGCCAGCAGCTACGAGACAGGGAATGAGCAGTTCTTC. Translating gives CASSYETGNEQFF.

The rearrangement joins TRBV5-1 to TRBJ1-2; 8 nucleotides match TRBD1. The J segment lost 4 bases and the V segment lost 0 bases, leaving 8 bases of the junction unmatched. Germline assignment: CDR1 SGHRS and CDR2 YFSETQ. The CDR3 length is 16 residues. The DNA for the CDR3 is TGCGCCAGCAGCTTGGGAGAACTTGGGACAGGCTATGGCTACACCTTC. Amino acid sequence: CASSLGELGTGYGYTF.

This rearrangement joins TRBV5-4 to TRBJ2-7, with TRBD1 as a possible D gene (6 bases). Trimming removed 0 bases from V and 6 bases from J, with 13 bases in between. This CDR3 contains 14 residues. Germline values: CDR1 SGHNT, CDR2 YYREEE (reference sequence). The CDR3 reads CASSLAPGAAEQYF. Written as DNA, the CDR3 is TGTGCCAGCAGCTTGGCCCCAGGGGCGGCCGAGCAGTACTTC.

This clone came up a few times. V gene TRBV19 combines with J gene TRBJ1-2, with TRBD1 identical over 10 bases. The V and J ends lost 7 bases and 6 bases, in that order; junction bases with no gene match: 8. The CDR3 has 14 amino acids. The germline gives CDR1 LNHDA, CDR2 SQIVND (reference sequence). The CDR3 nucleotides read TGTGCCAGTAACTCCTCCGGGACAGGGGATGGCTACACCTTC. It is translated as CASNSSGTGDGYTF.

The rearrangement joins TRBV6-6 to TRBJ2-7, with TRBD1 identical over 7 bases. The CDR3 has 15 residues. The trim removed 4 bases at V and 7 bases at J, leaving 13 bases unmatched. CDR1 and CDR2 from the germline V gene are MNHNY and SVGAGI (reference sequence). The chain's CDR3 is CASSSDPDRRKEQYF. For the CDR3, the DNA is TGTGCCAGCAGTTCCGACCCGGACAGGAGGAAGGAGCAGTACTTC.

There are a few counts of this clone. This chain links TRBV11-1 with TRBJ2-4; 8 nucleotides align to TRBD1. The CDR3 is 16 residues long. J lost 7 bases, V lost 1 base, and 9 bases had no gene match. Germline loops: CDR1 SGHAT, CDR2 FQDESV (reference sequence). CDR3 nucleotide sequence: TGTGCCAGCAGCTTAGATCCCGGACAGGGAATTAACATTCAGTACTTC. Amino acid sequence: CASSLDPGQGINIQYF.

This clone was recorded only once. V and J are TRBV19 and TRBJ1-1; the match to TRBD1 covers 8 bases. CDR3 size: 14 residues. The germline V gene has CDR1 LNHDA and CDR2 SQIVND (reference sequence). Trimming cost V 5 bases and J 4 bases; bases outside gene matches: 6. The CDR3 sequence is CASSARGPPTEAFF. DNA of the CDR3: TGTGCCAGTAGTGCCAGGGGGCCCCCCACTGAAGCTTTCTTT. The full variable domain, rest sourced from reference TRBV19 and TRBJ1-1, is DGGITQSPKYLFRKEGQNVTLSCEQNLNHDAMYWYRQDPGQGLRLIYYSQIVNDFQKGDIAEGYSVSREKKESFPLTVTSAQKNPTAFYLCASSARGPPTEAFFGQGTRLTVV.

In nucleotides, the CDR3 is TGTGCCAGCAGTACCCCTGGAAATGGCTACACCTTC. The encoded protein is CASSTPGNGYTF. The chain couples TRBV12-3 or TRBV12-4 to TRBJ1-2, with D unclear. There are 12 residues in the CDR3. V lost 5 bases and J 6 bases, leaving 10 bases between the germline ends.

This clone came up once. The chain employs TRBV19 and TRBJ2-4; 10 bases agree with TRBD1. Germline V lookup: CDR1 LNHDA, CDR2 SQIVND (reference sequence). After removal of 5 bases from V and 5 bases from J, the junction contained 6 bases not matched to a gene. This CDR3 has 15 amino acids. The CDR3 loop reads CASSPPGTGENIQYF. The CDR3, as DNA: TGTGCCAGTAGTCCGCCCGGGACAGGGGAAAACATTCAGTACTTC.

This clone is medium-sized in the sample. The chain employs TRBV6-5 and TRBJ2-7, with 9 positions matching TRBD1. Germline V gives CDR1 MNHEY, CDR2 SVGAGI. The CDR3 spans 14 residues. With 10 bases clipped from V and 0 bases from J, the junction kept 7 bases outside the gene matches. The CDR3 loop reads CATRRTGDSYEQYF. Written as DNA, the CDR3 is TGTGCCACCCGGAGGACAGGGGACTCCTACGAGCAGTACTTC.

J is TRBJ2-1 and V is TRBV11-2; D is possibly TRBD2 (6 bases). From germline, CDR1 is SGHAT and CDR2 FQNNGV. CDR3 length equals 16 residues. V lost 4 bases, J lost 8 bases, and 21 bases lay in between. CDR3 coding DNA: TGTGCCAGCAGCTCGGGTTCGACTAGTCGCTTCGATGAGCAGTTCTTC. The encoded protein is CASSSGSTSRFDEQFF.